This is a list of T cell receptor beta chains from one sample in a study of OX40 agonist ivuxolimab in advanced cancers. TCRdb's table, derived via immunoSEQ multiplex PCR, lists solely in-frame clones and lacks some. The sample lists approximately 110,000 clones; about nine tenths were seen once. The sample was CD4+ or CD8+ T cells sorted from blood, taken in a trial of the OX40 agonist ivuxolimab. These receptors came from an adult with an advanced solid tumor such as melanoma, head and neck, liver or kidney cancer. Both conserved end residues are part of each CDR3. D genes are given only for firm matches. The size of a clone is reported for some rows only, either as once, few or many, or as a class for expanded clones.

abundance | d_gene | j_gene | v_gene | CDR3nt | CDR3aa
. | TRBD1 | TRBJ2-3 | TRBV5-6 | TGTGCCAGCAGCTCCTCCGGGACAGGGGTGTTGGATACGCAGTATTTT | CASSSSGTGVLDTQYF
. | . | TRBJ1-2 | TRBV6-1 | TGTGCCAGCAGTGTGGGGGGCGGGATTGGAGGCTACACCTTC | CASSVGGGIGGYTF
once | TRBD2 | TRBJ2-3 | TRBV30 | TGTGCCTGGAGTGAGGGACTAGCTCAAATCCGGGGTACGCAGTATTTT | CAWSEGLAQIRGTQYF
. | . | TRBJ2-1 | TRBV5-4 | TGTGCCAGCAGCCGAGGAGGGAGCCCCTCCTACAATGAGCAGTTCTTC | CASSRGGSPSYNEQFF
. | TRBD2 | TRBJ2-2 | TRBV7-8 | TGTGCCAGCAGCCGGACTAGCGGAGGTAACACCGGGGAGCTGTTTTTT | CASSRTSGGNTGELFF
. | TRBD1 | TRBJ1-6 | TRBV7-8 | TGTGCCAGCAGCTCCGTGGGACAGGGAAATAATTCACCCCTCCACTTT | CASSSVGQGNNSPLHF
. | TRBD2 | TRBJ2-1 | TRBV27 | TGTGCCAGCAGTTCAGAGACTAGCGGGAACCCGTTCTTC | CASSSETSGNPFF
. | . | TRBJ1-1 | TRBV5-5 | TGTGCCAGCAGCTTGAATCGCCACCCCTCGAACACTGAAGCTTTCTTT | CASSLNRHPSNTEAFF
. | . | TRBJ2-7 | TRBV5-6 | TGTGCCAGCAGCGGGGCGGCGTACTCCTACGAGCAGTACTTC | CASSGAAYSYEQYF
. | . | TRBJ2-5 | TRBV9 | TGTGCCAGCAGCGTAGCATGGGGGGCCGAGACCCAGTACTTC | CASSVAWGAETQYF
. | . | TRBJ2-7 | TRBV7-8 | TGTGCCAGCAGCTTTGTAGCCCACGAGCAGTACTTC | CASSFVAHEQYF
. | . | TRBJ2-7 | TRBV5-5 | TGTGCCAGCAGCTTCCCGGACAGCCCCTACGAGCAGTACTTC | CASSFPDSPYEQYF
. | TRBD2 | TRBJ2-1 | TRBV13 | TGTGCCAGCAGCTTAGGACTAGCGAGCGGGAATGAGCAGTTCTTC | CASSLGLASGNEQFF
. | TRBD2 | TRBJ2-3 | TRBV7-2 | TGTGCCAGCAGCTTAGACGCCCAGGGAGGGATGACAGATACGCAGTATTTT | CASSLDAQGGMTDTQYF
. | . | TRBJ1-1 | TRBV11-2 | TGTGCCAGCAGCACCCTACCAGAAACTGAAGCTTTCTTT | CASSTLPETEAFF
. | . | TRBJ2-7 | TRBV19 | TGTGCCAGTTCCGACCCAGGAGGGAGATCGGAGCAGTACTTC | CASSDPGGRSEQYF